This T cell receptor (beta chain) was sequenced for a study of blood T cell repertoires in COVID-19. Whole-study context: Acute and convalescent COVID-19 specimens originated in the United States, Italy and Spain. PBMCs, B-cell-depleted T cells, or T cells provided the cDNA or gDNA that made up the material.

Original processing methods: The assay estimated nucleated cells by amplifying reference gene primers. The data were produced by immunoSEQ multiplex PCR, yet TCRdb's version contains in-frame clones alone and is incomplete. V and J calls and clone size follow that table, whereas D and trimming were derived from the DNA. The sample gives about 140,000 clones, roughly 86% of which show up once; roughly 5.4% is in the top ten. Material: peripheral blood. The clonotype originates from a human donor in a cohort sampled during active COVID-19.

CDR3 bases: TGTGCCAGCAGCCCGGGGGGAGCGCGGGCTTTTCGGTGGTTCTTC. Its protein product is CASSPGGARAFRWFF. The J gene is TRBJ2-1, the V gene TRBV27, with 7 positions matching TRBD2. CDR1 is MNHEY and CDR2 is SMNVEV in the germline V gene (reference sequence). The CDR3 runs to 15 residues. The J segment lost 15 bases and the V segment lost 6 bases, leaving 20 bases of the junction unmatched.